Described below is a single T cell receptor (beta chain) sequence and its context. The antigen remains undetermined. This sample is drawn from a study of T cells in localized non-small cell lung cancer. Germline V gene lookup returns CDR1 SGHRS and CDR2 YFSETQ. The CDR3 sequence is 13 residues long. The germline V and J ends were trimmed by 1 base and 1 base, with 6 bases remaining between them. Only in-frame clones appear in the TCRdb table, and some are missing; sequencing was by immunoSEQ multiplex PCR. The data hold around 90,000 clones, with around 80% observed a single time. Whole-study findings and limits: The study detected a median roughly 61 of the top 100 tumor clones in adjacent lung.

Sequencing used PBMCs, obtained before any cancer treatment. The chain employs TRBV5-1 and TRBJ2-7, with D uncertain. This TCR derives from a man aged 40-75 years with stage II squamous cell lung carcinoma. The CDR3 here is CASSLRVSYEQYF. The CDR3 nucleotides read TGCGCCAGCAGCTTGAGGGTTTCCTACGAGCAGTACTTC.